This TCR beta chain appears in the sequencing data of a study of shared clonotypes between healthy human individuals. Assay used: immunoSEQ multiplex PCR; TCRdb lists only in-frame clones, some missing. The table lists about 340,000 clones, less than 75% of them singletons. Sequencing was performed on memory CD4+ T cells sorted from blood. The subset is: CD45RA-negative fraction. The clonotype was recovered from a man aged 25-45 years in good health.

The CDR3 coding sequence is TGCGCCAGCACCCCGGGACTAGCGTTTTACAATGAGCAGTTCTTC. As protein: CASTPGLAFYNEQFF. The rearrangement uses TRBV4-1 and TRBJ2-1; 10 bases are a match to TRBD2. CDR3 length equals 15 residues. Germline trimming cut 7 bases from V and 4 bases from J; bases unmatched to any gene: 7. The germline V gene encodes CDR1 MGHRA and CDR2 YSYEKL.